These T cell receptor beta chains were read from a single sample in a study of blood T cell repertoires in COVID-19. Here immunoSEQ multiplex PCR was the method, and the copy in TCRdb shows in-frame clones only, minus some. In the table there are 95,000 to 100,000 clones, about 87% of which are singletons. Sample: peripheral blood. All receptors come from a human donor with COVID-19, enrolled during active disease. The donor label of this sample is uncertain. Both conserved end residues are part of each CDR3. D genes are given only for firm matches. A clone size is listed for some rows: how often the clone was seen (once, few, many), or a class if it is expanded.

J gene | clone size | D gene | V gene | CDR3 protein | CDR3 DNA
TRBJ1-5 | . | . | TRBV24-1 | CAARAGGMSPQHF | TGTGCCGCACGGGCGGGGGGCATGTCGCCCCAGCATTTT
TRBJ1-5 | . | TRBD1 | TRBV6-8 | CASSYRQGQGFGQPQHF | TGTGCCAGCAGTTACCGACAGGGACAGGGGTTCGGGCAGCCCCAGCATTTT
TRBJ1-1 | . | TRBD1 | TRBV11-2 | CASSPHRGIGETEAFF | TGTGCCAGCAGCCCCCACAGGGGGATTGGGGAAACTGAAGCTTTCTTT
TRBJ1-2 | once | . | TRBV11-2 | CASSSGAPYSYTF | TGTGCCAGCAGTTCAGGGGCCCCCTATAGCTACACCTTC
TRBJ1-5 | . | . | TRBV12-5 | CASGPMRGSSNQPQHF | TGTGCTAGTGGACCAATGAGGGGGAGTAGCAATCAGCCCCAGCATTTT
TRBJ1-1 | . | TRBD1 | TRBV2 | CASGRTGNTEAFF | TGTGCCAGCGGAAGGACAGGGAACACTGAAGCTTTCTTT
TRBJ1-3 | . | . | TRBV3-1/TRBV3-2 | CASSPSEAGNTIYF | TGTGCCAGCAGCCCCTCGGAGGCCGGAAACACCATATATTTT
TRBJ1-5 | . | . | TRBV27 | CASSQTYNQPQHF | TGTGCCAGCAGTCAAACATACAATCAGCCCCAGCATTTT
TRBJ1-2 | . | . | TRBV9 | CASSPKRTAAVRYGYTF | TGTGCCAGCAGCCCTAAACGGACAGCCGCCGTACGCTATGGCTACACCTTC
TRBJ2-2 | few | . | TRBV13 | CASSWGLVLPGELFF | TGTGCCAGCAGCTGGGGACTTGTTCTGCCCGGGGAGCTGTTTTTT
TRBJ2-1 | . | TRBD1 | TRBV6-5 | CASSYSRQGAYNEQFF | TGTGCCAGCAGTTACTCTAGACAGGGGGCCTACAATGAGCAGTTCTTC
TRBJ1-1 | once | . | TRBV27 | CASSFLRGNTEAFF | TGTGCCAGCAGTTTCCTCAGGGGGAACACTGAAGCTTTCTTT
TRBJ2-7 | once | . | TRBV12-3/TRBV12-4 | CASSPEVYEQYF | TGTGCCAGCAGCCCCGAGGTCTACGAGCAGTACTTC